This T cell receptor beta chain was captured by sequencing in a study of blood T cell repertoires in COVID-19. Overall study: Acute and convalescent COVID-19 samples came from the United States, Italy and Spain. Sources were T cells, B-cell-depleted T cells, or PBMCs; the material itself was cDNA or gDNA.

Per the authors' pipeline: Amplifying reference gene primers gave estimates of nucleated cell counts. This table comes from immunoSEQ multiplex PCR, and its TCRdb copy is limited to in-frame clones, with some not included. D and trimming were read from the DNA, whereas the V and J calls and clone size are those reported in that table. The table records 200,000 to 250,000 clones, roughly nine tenths of them present only once. Seattle enrolled patients during active infection and tracked them longitudinally. Sequenced input: peripheral blood. The sequence was obtained from a man in his sixties with COVID-19, enrolled during active disease.

CDR3 DNA: TGTGCCAGCAGCGTAGGAGGTTCTGCCTATGGCTACACCTTC. Translation: CASSVGGSAYGYTF. V usage is TRBV9 and J usage is TRBJ1-2, with unresolved D. The CDR3 is 14 residues long. With 0 bases removed from V and 4 bases from J, the gap between germline ends came to 10 bases. Germline V gene sequence: CDR1 SGDLS, CDR2 YYNGEE.